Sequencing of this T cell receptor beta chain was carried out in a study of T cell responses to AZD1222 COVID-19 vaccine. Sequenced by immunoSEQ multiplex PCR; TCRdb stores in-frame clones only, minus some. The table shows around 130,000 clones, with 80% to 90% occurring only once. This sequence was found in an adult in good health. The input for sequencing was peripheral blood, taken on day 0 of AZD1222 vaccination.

The CDR3 sequence is CASSLTSGGYNSPLHF. The CDR3 DNA sequence: TGTGCCAGCAGTCTAACCTCGGGGGGATATAATTCACCCCTCCACTTT. The rearrangement uses TRBV28 and TRBJ1-6; D is perhaps TRBD1 (5 bases). The CDR3 is made up of 16 amino acids. Trimming took 5 bases from V and 4 from J, leaving 15 bases between them. CDR1 and CDR2 from the germline V gene are MDHEN and SYDVKM.